This record looks at one TCR beta chain sequence and its context. Its antigen is still unknown. The CDR3 is 15 residues long. Germline assignment: CDR1 SGHNT and CDR2 YYREEE (reference sequence). With 1 base removed from V and 1 base from J, the gap between germline ends came to 11 bases. The sample originates from a study of T cell responses to AZD1222 COVID-19 vaccine. Study-wide points: Females made up more of the donors, who were largely white British, and clonal diversity may have come out too low. The repertoires were collected only after the peak T cell response.

Sequenced by immunoSEQ multiplex PCR; TCRdb stores in-frame clones only, minus some. This sample has 90,000 to 100,000 clones, with around nine tenths found just once. The source is an adult who received the AZD1222 COVID-19 vaccine. The chain combines TRBV5-4 with TRBJ1-2; D is perhaps TRBD1 (5 bases). The material was peripheral blood, obtained 28 days after the second AZD1222 dose. As DNA, the CDR3 is TGTGCCAGCAGCTTGAAGTCGGACATTAACTATGGCTACACCTTC. Residues: CASSLKSDINYGYTF.